These 6 T cell receptor beta chains share one sample of origin, sequenced in a study of blood T cell repertoires in COVID-19. TCRdb's copy holds only in-frame clones and misses some; the assay was immunoSEQ multiplex PCR. The sample comprises fewer than 200,000 clones, around 82% of which are singletons, and approximately 4% rests with the top ten. Source material: PBMCs or T cells enriched from blood (not recorded which). The receptors here all came from a woman between 50 and 59 years old in a cohort exposed to, infected with or recovered from COVID-19 (not recorded which).

The chain joins TRBV9 to TRBJ1-6; D is perhaps TRBD1 (5 bases). V dropped 3 bases and J dropped 5 bases, with 15 bases sitting between them. This CDR3 contains 16 residues. CDR1 and CDR2 from the germline V gene are SGDLS and YYNGEE. CDR3 in DNA: TGTGCCAGCAGCGCGGGGAGGGGAAACAATAATTCACCCCTCCACTTT. Translation gives CASSAGRGNNNSPLHF.

The chain employs TRBV5-1 and TRBJ2-1, with D possibly TRBD2 on 6 matching bases. CDR3 length: 15 amino acids. V gave up 7 bases and J gave up 4 bases, with 18 bases separating them. Germline V gives CDR1 SGHRS, CDR2 YFSETQ. CDR3 bases: TGCGCCAGCGAGAAAGGCGGGACTGAATACAATGAGCAGTTCTTC. Translating gives CASEKGGTEYNEQFF.

The chain uses TRBV7-8 and TRBJ1-6; D unclear. Germline V gene data show CDR1 as SGHVS and CDR2 as FQNEAQ. The CDR3 runs to 17 residues. Trimming cost V 1 base and J 0 bases, with 10 bases left between them. CDR3 bases: TGTGCCAGCAGCTTAGATCCCAGAAGCTCCTATAATTCACCCCTCCACTTT. It translates to CASSLDPRSSYNSPLHF. The whole variable domain, filled in from reference TRBV7-8 and TRBJ1-6, reads GAGVSQSPRYKVAKRGQDVALRCDPISGHVSLFWYQQALGQGPEFLTYFQNEAQLDKSGLPSDRFFAERPEGSVSTLKIQRTQQEDSAVYLCASSLDPRSSYNSPLHFGNGTRLTVT.

The chain employs TRBV7-3 and TRBJ1-1, with D possibly matching TRBD1 (5 bases). From germline, CDR1 is SGHTA and CDR2 FQGTGA. Trimming took off 5 bases at V and 9 bases at J, with 31 bases between the two ends. The CDR3 contains 18 residues. CDR3 in DNA: TGTGCCAGCAGCCGCAAACCGGGACTAGCGGGATCCACACCTAAAGCTTTCTTT. Protein product: CASSRKPGLAGSTPKAFF.

This clone came up once. CDR3 in amino acids: CASSLGTSGGLGYEQYF. The CDR3 DNA follows: TGTGCCAGCAGCCTAGGGACTAGCGGGGGTCTCGGCTACGAGCAGTACTTC. The chain uses TRBV9 and TRBJ2-7; 14 bases match TRBD2. V trimming: 4 bases; J trimming: 3 bases; junction bases outside the gene matches: 9. Germline values: CDR1 SGDLS, CDR2 YYNGEE. This CDR3 spans 17 amino acids.

The chain uses TRBV9 and TRBJ1-1; D perhaps matches TRBD1 (6 bases). This CDR3 has 16 amino acids. The V end lost 0 bases, the J end lost 7 bases, and 19 bases lay between the germline ends. CDR1 SGDLS and CDR2 YYNGEE come from the germline V gene. In DNA form, the CDR3 reads TGTGCCAGCAGCGTAGCCCCGGGCCTCAGGGGAAGTGAAGCTTTCTTT. Protein sequence: CASSVAPGLRGSEAFF.